One sample yielded the 18 T cell receptor beta chains listed below, sequenced in a study of control samples from healthy donors and cancer patients. Generated by immunoSEQ multiplex PCR, the TCRdb table keeps only in-frame clones and is missing some. The sample holds 78,000 or so clones, less than 90% seen once. Source material: blood. The receptors stem from a woman between 45 and 60 years old in good health.

This sequence joins TRBV4-1 and TRBJ1-2; 11 bases fit TRBD1. Germline-derived CDR1 and CDR2 are MGHRA and YSYEKL. The CDR3 runs 16 residues. Trimming took 4 bases from V and 5 from J; bases not matched to a gene: 9. The CDR3 nucleotides are TGCGCCAGCAGCCCGACGGACAGGGGGCCCCTGTATGGCTACACCTTC. Translating it yields CASSPTDRGPLYGYTF.

V usage is TRBV10-3 and J usage is TRBJ2-1, with 14 positions matching TRBD2. V was clipped by 10 bases and J by 2 bases; unmatched bases: 7. Germline CDR1 is ENHRY and CDR2 is SYGVKD. The CDR3 runs 16 residues. CDR3 nucleotides: TGTGCCACCGGGACTAGCGGGAGCAGCGCCTACAATGAGCAGTTCTTC. Translated: CATGTSGSSAYNEQFF.

The V call is TRBV29-1, the J call TRBJ2-1; tentatively, D is TRBD1 (6 bases). The germline V gene has CDR1 SQVTM and CDR2 ANQGSEA. Trimming took 2 bases from V and 9 from J, leaving 20 bases between them. The CDR3 loop spans 15 amino acids. CDR3 in amino acids: CSVERGTGMVSEQFF. CDR3 bases: TGCAGCGTTGAAAGGGGGACCGGGATGGTGAGTGAGCAGTTCTTC.

The rearrangement links TRBV6-5 to TRBJ2-5; TRBD2 matches at 7 bases. J lost 5 bases, V lost 7 bases, and 13 bases had no gene match. The CDR3 is 15 residues long. In germline, CDR1 is MNHEY, CDR2 SVGAGI. In DNA, the CDR3 is TGTGCCAGCACCCTCCGCGGGGGAGAGACGGAGACCCAGTACTTC. This sequence encodes CASTLRGGETETQYF.

The V and J genes are TRBV18 and TRBJ2-1, with 7 bases aligning to TRBD1. V lost 6 bases and J lost 6; bases outside the gene matches: 2. The CDR3 covers 12 residues. Germline V gives CDR1 KGHSH, CDR2 LQKENI. The CDR3 region is CASSRQGNEQFF. CDR3 coding DNA: TGTGCCAGCTCCCGACAGGGCAATGAGCAGTTCTTC. Using reference TRBV18 and TRBJ2-1 for the parts outside the CDR3, the full variable domain is NAGVMQNPRHLVRRRGQEARLRCSPMKGHSHVYWYRQLPEEGLKFMVYLQKENIIDESGMPKERFSAEFPKEGPSILRIQQVVRGDSAAYFCASSRQGNEQFFGPGTRLTVL.

The chain joins TRBV5-4 to TRBJ1-1, with D unresolved. V was cut by 3 bases and J by 3 bases, with 6 bases left in between. This CDR3 is built from 12 residues. The V gene's germline CDR1 is SGHNT and CDR2 YYREEE (reference sequence). The CDR3 region is CASSSQDTEAFF. DNA of the CDR3: TGTGCCAGCAGCTCCCAGGACACTGAAGCTTTCTTT. Full variable domain (rest looked up from reference TRBV5-4 and TRBJ1-1): ETGVTQSPTHLIKTRGQQVTLRCSSQSGHNTVSWYQQALGQGPQFIFQYYREEENGRGNFPPRFSGLQFPNYSSELNVNALELDDSALYLCASSSQDTEAFFGQGTRLTVV.

This clone was seen once. This chain connects TRBV6-6 to TRBJ1-2; a weak D match, TRBD1 (6 bases). This CDR3 is built from 14 residues. V was cut by 6 bases and J by 4 bases, with 15 bases left in between. Germline lookup yields CDR1 MNHNY and CDR2 SVGAGI (reference sequence). The DNA for the CDR3 is TGTGCCAGCAGCTTCTTTACAGGGCCCTATGGCTACACCTTC. Translated: CASSFFTGPYGYTF.

This clone has only one observation. The rearrangement links TRBV28 to TRBJ2-1; TRBD2 matches at 8 bases. This CDR3 is 16 amino acids long. V shed 4 bases, J shed 1 base, and the junction held 6 bases outside the gene matches. The germline gives CDR1 MDHEN, CDR2 SYDVKM. The DNA of the CDR3 is TGTGCCAGCAGTTCGATCTTAGCGGGATCCTACAATGAGCAGTTCTTC. The encoded protein is CASSSILAGSYNEQFF. Looking up the rest from reference TRBV28 and TRBJ2-1 gives the full variable domain: DVKVTQSSRYLVKRTGEKVFLECVQDMDHENMFWYRQDPGLGLRLIYFSYDVKMKEKGDIPEGYSVSREKKERFSLILESASTNQTSMYLCASSSILAGSYNEQFFGPGTRLTVL.

V gene TRBV5-1 combines with J gene TRBJ1-1; tentatively, D is TRBD1 (5 bases). The CDR3 extends over 14 amino acids. The germline V and J ends were trimmed by 5 bases and 2 bases, with 13 bases remaining between them. Germline V lookup: CDR1 SGHRS, CDR2 YFSETQ. The CDR3 loop is CASSVRAANTEAFF. CDR3 in DNA: TGCGCCAGCAGTGTCAGGGCCGCTAACACTGAAGCTTTCTTT.

V is TRBV5-5 and J is TRBJ2-3; 11 bases line up with TRBD2. V dropped 6 bases and J dropped 1; count of bases not matched to a gene: 13. The CDR3 is 18 amino acids. Germline CDR1 reads SGHKS; CDR2 reads YYEKEE (reference sequence). CDR3 residues: CASTRGIAGGEGTDTQYF. The CDR3 nucleotides are TGTGCCAGCACTAGAGGTATAGCGGGAGGGGAAGGCACAGATACGCAGTATTTT.

The chain uses TRBV10-3 and TRBJ2-1; the match to TRBD2 covers 10 bases. Germline loops: CDR1 ENHRY, CDR2 SYGVKD. V shed 6 bases and J 3 bases; nucleotides not matched to a gene: 17. The CDR3 totals 19 residues. CDR3 in amino acids: CAIRAGSGEREGDYNEQFF. CDR3 nucleotide sequence: TGTGCCATCAGGGCAGGGTCAGGGGAGCGGGAGGGCGACTACAATGAGCAGTTCTTC.

The chain recombines TRBV6-4 with TRBJ2-1, with 10 bases lining up with TRBD2. Losses at the gene ends were 5 bases for V and 3 bases for J; bases not matched to a gene: 4. Per the germline V gene, CDR1 is MRHNA and CDR2 is SNTAGT. The CDR3 has 15 residues. The CDR3 coding sequence is TGTGCCAGCAGTCTCCTAGCGGGAGACTACAATGAGCAGTTCTTC. It codes for CASSLLAGDYNEQFF.

This clone was seen only a few times. The V gene is TRBV19, the J gene TRBJ1-5; D perhaps matches TRBD1 (6 bases). The germline V gene has CDR1 LNHDA and CDR2 SQIVND (reference sequence). This CDR3 is 15 amino acids long. V shed 3 bases and J shed 7 bases, with 16 bases lying between them. The CDR3, as DNA: TGTGCCAGTAGTATGGTGGGGGGCGCAGGACAGCCCCAGCATTTT. Its translation: CASSMVGGAGQPQHF.

The V gene is TRBV2, the J gene TRBJ1-2, with D possibly matching TRBD1 (5 bases). Trimming shortened V by 2 bases and J by 3 bases, and 22 bases separated the two germline ends. This CDR3 comprises 18 residues. The germline V gene encodes CDR1 SNHLY and CDR2 FYNNEI. The CDR3 region has the DNA TGTGCCAGCAGTGAACTGAGGTCAGGGTCGGGATTTTACTATGGCTACACCTTC. Translation gives CASSELRSGSGFYYGYTF.

This chain links TRBV3-1 (or the pseudogene TRBV3-2) with TRBJ1-2; 7 bases fit TRBD1. V dropped 2 bases and J dropped 6; count of bases not matched to a gene: 3. This CDR3 is 13 amino acids long. Germline loops: CDR1 LGHDT, CDR2 YNNKEL (reference sequence). The DNA for the CDR3 is TGTGCCAGCAGCCAACTACAGGGGAATGGCTACACCTTC. It translates to CASSQLQGNGYTF.

The J gene is TRBJ2-1, the V gene TRBV27; D unresolved. CDR3 length: 15 residues. V lost 2 bases to trimming and J lost 1 base, with 9 bases between them. The V gene's germline CDR1 is MNHEY and CDR2 SMNVEV (reference sequence). The CDR3 protein is CASSLSSWSYNEQFF. In DNA, the CDR3 is TGTGCCAGCAGTTTAAGTTCCTGGTCCTACAATGAGCAGTTCTTC.

V is TRBV28 and J is TRBJ1-6, with TRBD1 matching 10 bases. CDR1 and CDR2 (germline): MDHEN, SYDVKM. The CDR3 has 17 amino acids. Trimming at V came to 5 bases and at J to 10 bases, leaving 14 bases not matched to a gene. This CDR3 reads CASSPGQGIFQGSPLHF. In DNA form, the CDR3 reads TGTGCCAGCAGTCCGGGACAGGGGATCTTTCAGGGGTCACCCCTCCACTTT.

This chain connects TRBV28 to TRBJ2-7; D not resolved. Germline values: CDR1 MDHEN, CDR2 SYDVKM. CDR3 length: 12 residues. V was cut by 5 bases and J by 3 bases, with 8 bases left in between. The CDR3 here is CASSRTSYEQYF. In DNA form, the CDR3 reads TGTGCCAGCAGTCGTACCAGCTACGAGCAGTACTTC.